A selection of T cell receptor beta chains follows, all from one sample in a study of cytomegalovirus exposure and HLA in healthy donors. The method was immunoSEQ multiplex PCR; TCRdb's version includes in-frame clones alone and lacks a portion of them. Here the sample spans 95,000 or so clones, about 73% being singletons. The sequencing sample was made of PBMCs. The receptors originated from a woman aged 45 to 65 in good health and CMV-seropositive. The CDR3 runs from the conserved cysteine through the conserved F or W. The D gene is left open where the match is weak. For some rows the clone size is stated as once, few or many, or as a class when expanded; others skip it.

TRBV6-1	NA	15	TRBJ2-7	NA	CASSETQGLPYEQYF	TGTGCCAGCAGTGAAACGCAGGGACTCCCCTACGAGCAGTACTTC
TRBV28	NA	12	TRBJ1-2	NA	CASSTAGYGYTF	TGTGCCAGCAGTACTGCAGGGTATGGCTACACCTTC
TRBV4-1	NA	16	TRBJ2-1	TRBD2	CASSQGGGRGLGEQFF	TGCGCCAGCAGCCAAGGGGGTGGGAGGGGACTAGGCGAGCAGTTCTTC
TRBV7-9	NA	16	TRBJ2-3	NA	CASSLGERGLTDTQYF	TGTGCCAGCAGCCTCGGGGAGAGGGGGTTAACAGATACGCAGTATTTT
TRBV9	NA	14	TRBJ2-3	TRBD2	CASSVSGVTDTQYF	TGTGCCAGCAGCGTGAGCGGGGTTACAGATACGCAGTATTTT
TRBV7-2	NA	15	TRBJ1-2	TRBD1	CASRSTGGLNYGYTF	TGTGCCAGCAGGTCCACAGGGGGACTTAACTATGGCTACACCTTC
TRBV28	NA	13	TRBJ2-7	NA	CATEQGGGYEQYF	TGTGCCACCGAACAGGGAGGGGGCTACGAGCAGTACTTC
TRBV7-9	NA	14	TRBJ2-1	NA	CASTPRAAYNGQFF	TGTGCCAGCACTCCCAGGGCGGCCTACAATGGGCAGTTCTTC
TRBV15	NA	16	TRBJ2-3	NA	CATSGATGLLTDTQYF	TGTGCCACCAGCGGAGCCACGGGACTGCTCACAGATACGCAGTATTTT
TRBV6-1	NA	15	TRBJ2-1	TRBD2	CASSEQGVAGGFQFF	TGTGCCAGCAGTGAACAGGGGGTAGCGGGAGGCTTCCAGTTCTTC
TRBV14	NA	14	TRBJ1-1	NA	CASSQVTPNTEAFF	TGTGCCAGCAGCCAAGTGACACCGAACACTGAAGCTTTCTTT
TRBV2	NA	15	TRBJ2-4	TRBD1	CASSPGQVAKNIQYF	TGTGCCAGCAGCCCGGGACAGGTGGCCAAAAACATTCAGTACTTC
TRBV18	few	14	TRBJ1-6	TRBD1	CASSPGTDNSPLHF	TGTGCCAGCTCACCAGGGACAGATAATTCACCCCTCCACTTT
TRBV6-5	once	14	TRBJ2-3	NA	CASSYGRVVDTQYF	TGTGCCAGCAGTTACGGCAGGGTGGTGGATACGCAGTATTTT
TRBV6-5	NA	14	TRBJ1-4	NA	CASSRGGEGEKLFF	TGTGCCAGCAGTCGAGGGGGGGAGGGTGAAAAACTGTTTTTT
TRBV7-8	NA	15	TRBJ2-7	TRBD2	CASTHRGGPPYEQYF	TGTGCCAGCACCCACCGGGGGGGGCCTCCCTACGAGCAGTACTTC
TRBV18	NA	13	TRBJ2-7	NA	CASSLASTDEQYF	TGTGCCAGCTCACTAGCTAGCACCGACGAGCAGTACTTC
TRBV11-2	NA	13	TRBJ2-7	NA	CASSANRVYEQYF	TGTGCCAGCAGCGCCAACAGGGTGTACGAGCAGTACTTC
TRBV4-1	few	14	TRBJ1-1	NA	CASSQSSRTPEAFF	TGCGCCAGCAGCCAGTCCAGTCGGACACCCGAAGCTTTCTTT
TRBV29-1	NA	12	TRBJ1-2	NA	CSVQGGNYGYTF	TGCAGCGTTCAGGGAGGGAACTATGGCTACACCTTC
TRBV9	once	17	TRBJ2-3	TRBD2	CASSVGVGGDRTDTQYF	TGTGCCAGCAGCGTAGGGGTGGGGGGGGACCGCACAGATACGCAGTATTTT
TRBV30	once	15	TRBJ2-7	NA	CAWGPLQGVIYEQYF	TGTGCCTGGGGCCCCCTACAGGGAGTCATTTACGAGCAGTACTTC
TRBV5-4	once	15	TRBJ2-4	TRBD1	CASSAEDRAGNIQYF	TGTGCCAGCAGCGCAGAAGACAGGGCGGGAAACATTCAGTACTTC
TRBV7-9	NA	13	TRBJ2-3	TRBD2	CASKLAGGDTQYF	TGTGCCAGCAAGCTAGCGGGGGGAGATACGCAGTATTTT
TRBV29-1	NA	13	TRBJ2-7	NA	CSVTNRDKGEQYF	TGCAGCGTCACAAACAGGGACAAGGGAGAGCAGTACTTC
TRBV28	NA	12	TRBJ2-3	NA	CASSPNSDTQYF	TGTGCCAGCAGCCCTAACTCAGATACGCAGTATTTT
TRBV11-3	NA	18	TRBJ2-7	TRBD1	CASSLGSPAGTGFYEQYF	TGTGCCAGCAGCTTAGGGTCCCCGGCCGGGACAGGATTCTACGAGCAGTACTTC
TRBV9	NA	13	TRBJ2-7	TRBD1	CASSTGVGYEQYF	TGTGCCAGCAGCACAGGGGTTGGTTACGAGCAGTACTTC
TRBV4-1	NA	16	TRBJ2-2	NA	CASSQERGAGTGELFF	TGCGCCAGCAGCCAAGAACGGGGGGCAGGCACCGGGGAGCTGTTTTTT
TRBV7-3	NA	15	TRBJ2-7	NA	CASSLVGGINYEQYF	TGTGCCAGCAGCTTAGTTGGGGGGATTAACTACGAGCAGTACTTC
TRBV2	NA	21	TRBJ2-1	TRBD2	CASERDHPTSLSLAGNNEQFF	TGTGCCAGCGAAAGAGATCACCCGACCTCTCTGAGCCTAGCGGGAAACAATGAGCAGTTCTTC
TRBV11-2	NA	16	TRBJ2-3	TRBD2	CASSFTGTSEQDTQYF	TGTGCCAGCAGTTTCACCGGGACTAGCGAACAAGATACGCAGTATTTT
TRBV5-1	NA	16	TRBJ2-3	TRBD2	CASSPRLAGPTDTQYF	TGCGCCAGCAGCCCCAGACTAGCGGGGCCCACAGATACGCAGTATTTT
TRBV13	NA	15	TRBJ2-7	NA	CASSYRRVSSYEQYF	TGTGCCAGCAGTTACCGTCGGGTAAGCTCCTACGAGCAGTACTTC
TRBV19	NA	13	TRBJ2-5	NA	CASRPSPGETQYF	TGTGCCAGTAGGCCTAGCCCGGGAGAGACCCAGTACTTC
TRBV10-3	once	15	TRBJ2-7	TRBD2	CAIRESSGSAYEQYF	TGTGCCATCAGAGAGAGTAGCGGGAGCGCCTACGAGCAGTACTTC
TRBV5-1	NA	13	TRBJ2-7	NA	CASSFATGPEQYF	TGCGCCAGCAGCTTCGCGACAGGACCCGAGCAGTACTTC
TRBV5-1	NA	13	TRBJ1-2	NA	CASSLAGVYGYTF	TGCGCCAGCAGCTTGGCGGGTGTTTATGGCTACACCTTC
TRBV13	NA	12	TRBJ2-3	NA	CASSGRTDTQYF	TGTGCCAGCAGCGGGAGGACAGATACGCAGTATTTT
TRBV7-9	NA	12	TRBJ2-3	NA	CSSSSGSDTQYF	TGTTCCAGCAGCTCGGGGTCAGATACGCAGTATTTT
TRBV27	few	15	TRBJ2-7	NA	CASSSTERGWYEQYF	TGTGCCAGCAGTTCCACGGAGAGGGGGTGGTACGAGCAGTACTTC
TRBV19	few	14	TRBJ1-1	NA	CASSIGGDGTEAFF	TGTGCCAGTAGTATAGGGGGGGACGGCACTGAAGCTTTCTTT
TRBV10-2	NA	14	TRBJ1-2	NA	CASSLTAANYGYTF	TGCGCCAGCAGTTTGACAGCAGCTAACTATGGCTACACCTTC